A selection of T cell receptor beta chains follows, all from one sample in a study of CD8+CD57+ T cells in acquired aplastic anemia. TCRdb itself ran the reads through MiXCR, one entry per CDR3 protein. The sample comprises a few hundred thousand distinct CDR3 sequences, under 40% of which are singletons, and roughly 0.8% rests with the top ten. Sequencing was carried out using sorted CD4+, CD8+, or CD8+CD57+ T cells (not recorded which) from PBMCs. These receptors originate from a human donor with aplastic anemia. Each CDR3 is given with its conserved first and last residue. The order of the fields is clone size, V gene, CDR3 protein. Not all rows give a size; the values are once, few, many and, for expanded clones, a class.

-	TRBV2	CASSDVASYGYTF
-	TRBV4-1	CASSQEIRRNTEAFF
-	TRBV29-1	CGVAPRGNTEAFF
-	TRBV2	CASSEGGSPYEQYF
few	TRBV6-1	CAASSGEGVYGYTF
many	TRBV6-1	CASRNTGELFF
many	TRBV11-1	CASSPSGSGTNQPQHF
-	TRBV15	CATSSLDGDRVAEQYF
many	TRBV2	CASQGLGVYEQYF
-	TRBV27	CASSLSLANQETQYF
few	TRBV29-1	CSVGQGDTEAFF